One and the same sample provided the 22 T cell receptor beta chains below, sequenced in a study of cytomegalovirus exposure and HLA in healthy donors. The assay was immunoSEQ multiplex PCR, and TCRdb's table has in-frame clones only and misses some. The repertoire has approximately 200,000 clones, 84% of them found once; the top ten carry 13%. Sequenced sample: PBMCs. The receptors stem from a woman under 40 in good health and CMV-seropositive.

V usage is TRBV12-5 and J usage is TRBJ1-1; 7 bases map to TRBD1. The V and J ends lost 7 bases and 6 bases, in that order; junction bases with no gene match: 11. The CDR3 length is 14 residues. CDR1 LGHNT and CDR2 FRNRAP come from the germline V gene. DNA of the CDR3: TGTGCTAGTGCCCGGGACAGCGTTTTATCTGAAGCTTTCTTT. The encoded protein is CASARDSVLSEAFF.

The rearrangement uses TRBV29-1 and TRBJ2-7, with D hard to call. There are 11 residues in the CDR3. Germline CDR1 and CDR2: SQVTM and ANQGSEA. Trimming removed 4 bases at V and 4 bases at J, with 8 bases between. The CDR3 spells CSVGNTYEQYF. The CDR3 DNA reads as TGCAGCGTTGGTAATACTTACGAGCAGTACTTC.

The sample holds a few counts of this clone. V and J are TRBV7-2 and TRBJ1-2, with D hard to call. The V gene lost 2 bases and the J gene lost 7 bases, with 11 bases spanning the gap. The CDR3 length is 13 residues. Germline CDR1 and CDR2: SGHTA and FQGNSA. The CDR3 spells CASSLNWGGGYTF. The CDR3 nucleotides are TGTGCCAGCAGCTTAAATTGGGGAGGTGGCTACACCTTC.

V and J are TRBV7-9 and TRBJ2-7, with D perhaps matching TRBD2 (6 bases). The CDR3 consists of 13 residues. Germline-derived CDR1 and CDR2 are SEHNR and FQNEAQ (reference sequence). Trimming shortened V by 7 bases and J by 2 bases, and 12 bases separated the two germline ends. The CDR3 sequence is CASTLGGTYEQYF. The DNA for the CDR3 is TGTGCCAGCACCCTAGGAGGGACCTACGAGCAGTACTTC. The full variable domain, rest sourced from reference TRBV7-9 and TRBJ2-7, is DTGVSQNPRHKITKRGQNVTFRCDPISEHNRLYWYRQTLGQGPEFLTYFQNEAQLEKSRLLSDRFSAERPKGSFSTLEIQRTEQGDSAMYLCASTLGGTYEQYFGPGTRLTVT.

This clone was seen just once. The J gene is TRBJ2-7, the V gene TRBV6-6; tentatively, D is TRBD2 (6 bases). This CDR3 spans 13 amino acids. V shed 6 bases and J shed 0 bases, with 9 bases lying between them. Per germline, CDR1 MNHNY and CDR2 SVGAGI (reference sequence). The CDR3 loop is CASSGTPSYEQYF. DNA for the CDR3: TGTGCCAGCAGCGGGACTCCCTCCTACGAGCAGTACTTC.

This clone was found a few times. The rearrangement joins TRBV6-6 to TRBJ1-5; the D is unclear. Trimming left V 6 bases short and J 9 bases short, with 6 bases between. The CDR3 sequence is 10 residues long. Looked up from germline, CDR1 is MNHNY and CDR2 is SVGAGI (reference sequence). CDR3 DNA: TGTGCCAGCAGCCCAGGGCCCCAGCATTTT. Its protein product is CASSPGPQHF.

The rearrangement links TRBV15 to TRBJ2-7; 10 bases match TRBD1. The CDR3 has 15 residues. Germline V gene data show CDR1 as LNHNV and CDR2 as YYDKDF (reference sequence). With 0 bases clipped from V and 5 bases from J, the junction kept 4 bases outside the gene matches. CDR3 in DNA: TGTGCCACCAGCAGAGATCGGGGGACAGGGGACGAGCAGTACTTC. Translation: CATSRDRGTGDEQYF.

This clone was picked up one time. This chain joins TRBV11-2 and TRBJ1-4; perhaps TRBD1 as D (5 bases). Germline V gene lookup returns CDR1 SGHAT and CDR2 FQNNGV. The CDR3 is 11 amino acids. Trimming took off 5 bases at V and 8 bases at J, with 6 bases between the two ends. CDR3 in amino acids: CASSRGEKLFF. CDR3 coding DNA: TGTGCCAGCAGCCGGGGGGAAAAACTGTTTTTT.

The chain recombines TRBV6-4 with TRBJ2-2; maybe TRBD2 (5 bases). CDR3 length: 14 amino acids. CDR1 and CDR2 (germline): MRHNA, SNTAGT. V shed 10 bases and J shed 3 bases, with 15 bases lying between them. The CDR3 is CATRLEVDTGELFF. The CDR3, as DNA: TGTGCCACCCGCCTGGAGGTTGACACCGGGGAGCTGTTTTTT.

CDR3 amino acids: CASSGEEGREKLFF. The CDR3 DNA sequence: TGTGCCAGCAGCGGGGAGGAAGGGCGTGAAAAACTGTTTTTT. This rearrangement joins TRBV9 to TRBJ1-4; D remains ambiguous. Trimming left V 3 bases short and J 7 bases short, with 13 bases between. CDR1 and CDR2 from the germline V gene are SGDLS and YYNGEE. This CDR3 is 14 amino acids long.

This clone was detected a few times. The J gene is TRBJ2-5, the V gene TRBV2, with D possibly matching TRBD2 (5 bases). This CDR3 has 15 amino acids. Germline lookup yields CDR1 SNHLY and CDR2 FYNNEI. Trimming took 8 bases from V and 2 from J, leaving 18 bases between them. The CDR3 sequence is CASEPTGKPQETQYF. CDR3 nucleotides: TGTGCCAGCGAACCTACGGGGAAGCCTCAAGAGACCCAGTACTTC. Variable domain in full (rest from reference TRBV2 and TRBJ2-5): EPEVTQTPSHQVTQMGQEVILRCVPISNHLYFYWYRQILGQKVEFLVSFYNNEISEKSEIFDDQFSVERPDGSNFTLKIRSTKLEDSAMYFCASEPTGKPQETQYFGPGTRLLVL.

This clone was observed a single time. The gene calls are TRBV20-1 and TRBJ2-3; D is undetermined. The germline CDR1 and CDR2 sequences are DFQATT and SNEGSKA (reference sequence). There are 10 residues in the CDR3. V was pared by 6 bases and J by 3 bases, with 4 bases between. CDR3 amino acids: CSAQTDTQYF. The CDR3 DNA reads as TGCAGTGCCCAGACAGATACGCAGTATTTT.

The chain has TRBV9 and TRBJ2-3; the match to TRBD2 covers 7 bases. The ends lost 0 bases at V and 5 bases at J; junction bases unmatched: 3. Looked up from germline, CDR1 is SGDLS and CDR2 is YYNGEE. This CDR3 contains 14 residues. CDR3: CASSVELAGDTQYF. The CDR3 coding sequence is TGTGCCAGCAGCGTAGAATTAGCGGGAGATACGCAGTATTTT.

The chain links TRBV28 to TRBJ1-2; 9 nucleotides match TRBD1. V lost 5 bases and J lost 2; bases outside the gene matches: 6. Germline assignment: CDR1 MDHEN and CDR2 SYDVKM. The CDR3 extends over 15 amino acids. The CDR3 here is CASSGPGQGNYGYTF. The CDR3 nucleotides read TGTGCCAGCAGTGGACCGGGACAGGGAAACTATGGCTACACCTTC.

The rearrangement links TRBV30 to TRBJ2-2, with TRBD1 identical over 7 bases. The CDR3 sequence is 13 residues long. The V gene's germline CDR1 is GTSNPN and CDR2 SVGIG (reference sequence). The V and J ends lost 3 bases and 5 bases, in that order; junction bases with no gene match: 3. CDR3 nucleotide sequence: TGTGCCTGGAGCCGACAGGGTACCGGGGAGCTGTTTTTT. This translates into CAWSRQGTGELFF.

This sequence joins TRBV14 and TRBJ1-1; D may be TRBD1 (5 bases). V shed 3 bases and J shed 11 bases, with 10 bases lying between them. The CDR3 extends over 11 amino acids. Germline V gene data show CDR1 as SGHDN and CDR2 as FVKESK. CDR3 protein: CASSQQGYAFF. In DNA, the CDR3 is TGTGCCAGCAGCCAGCAGGGTTACGCTTTCTTT.

The chain recombines TRBV6-1 with TRBJ2-7; D may be TRBD2 (6 bases). Germline assignment: CDR1 MNHNS and CDR2 SASEGT. The CDR3 contains 17 residues. The V end was cut by 0 bases, the J end by 4 bases, with 19 bases between. CDR3 amino acids: CASSEAVSPRENYEQYF. The CDR3 DNA is TGTGCCAGCAGTGAAGCGGTAAGCCCCCGGGAGAATTACGAGCAGTACTTC.

The rearrangement links TRBV29-1 to TRBJ1-4; no reliable D call. This CDR3 comprises 12 residues. The V gene's germline CDR1 is SQVTM and CDR2 ANQGSEA. Deletions cut 7 bases from V and 5 bases from J, with 11 bases between. CDR3 coding DNA: TGCAGCGCACGGGATCGGAATGAAAAACTGTTTTTT. Translation gives CSARDRNEKLFF.

CDR3 sequence: CASSTQGANYGYTF. CDR3 nucleotide sequence: TGTGCCAGTAGTACACAGGGGGCAAACTATGGCTACACCTTC. V usage is TRBV19 and J usage is TRBJ1-2; TRBD1 matches 9 bases. The V gene's germline CDR1 is LNHDA and CDR2 SQIVND (reference sequence). This CDR3 has 14 amino acids. V lost 4 bases and J lost 2; bases outside the gene matches: 2.

V and J are TRBV27 and TRBJ2-7; 9 positions match TRBD2. Germline V lookup: CDR1 MNHEY, CDR2 SMNVEV (reference sequence). The CDR3 sequence is 15 residues long. V lost 4 bases and J lost 2; bases outside the gene matches: 6. CDR3 residues: CASSSGAGGPYEQYF. The CDR3 nucleotides read TGTGCCAGCAGTTCAGGTGCGGGAGGGCCCTACGAGCAGTACTTC.

V is TRBV27 and J is TRBJ2-3; D not resolved. The germline gives CDR1 MNHEY, CDR2 SMNVEV (reference sequence). The CDR3 runs to 12 residues. The V gene lost 5 bases and the J gene lost 4 bases, with 7 bases spanning the gap. The CDR3 is CASSARADTQYF. In DNA form, the CDR3 reads TGTGCCAGCAGTGCTCGGGCAGATACGCAGTATTTT.

This rearrangement joins TRBV6-5 to TRBJ1-1, with TRBD1 as a possible D gene (5 bases). This CDR3 is built from 15 residues. The germline V gene has CDR1 MNHEY and CDR2 SVGAGI. V was trimmed by 6 bases and J by 1 base, leaving 15 bases between them. The CDR3 is CASRPQPQGNTEAFF. In nucleotides, the CDR3 is TGTGCCAGCAGACCCCAACCCCAGGGGAACACTGAAGCTTTCTTT.